Presented here are 22 T cell receptor beta chains from one specimen sequenced in a study of blood T cell repertoires in COVID-19. Sequencing used immunoSEQ multiplex PCR; TCRdb keeps in-frame clones, though not all of them. In the table there are fewer than 85,000 clones, roughly 76% of which are singletons. The sample taken for sequencing was peripheral blood. Every receptor here comes from a woman over 75 with active or convalescent COVID-19.

The V gene is TRBV15, the J gene TRBJ1-2; no clear D gene. This CDR3 is 13 amino acids long. Germline CDR1 reads LNHNV; CDR2 reads YYDKDF (reference sequence). V was trimmed by 0 bases and J by 3 bases, leaving 5 bases between them. The CDR3 here is CATSRDGDYGYTF. The CDR3 DNA sequence: TGTGCCACCAGCAGAGACGGGGACTATGGCTACACCTTC.

This clone has at least ten counts. The V call is TRBV11-2, the J call TRBJ2-7, with 9 positions matching TRBD1. The CDR3 loop spans 14 amino acids. With 2 bases clipped from V and 6 bases from J, the junction kept 5 bases outside the gene matches. Germline CDR1 and CDR2: SGHAT and FQNNGV. CDR3 bases: TGTGCCAGCAGCTTAACGGGGACAGGGACCGAGCAGTACTTC. It codes for CASSLTGTGTEQYF.

The chain carries TRBV5-1 and TRBJ1-2; 9 bases fit TRBD1. The CDR3 extends over 15 amino acids. V dropped 5 bases and J dropped 8; count of bases not matched to a gene: 13. CDR1 is SGHRS, CDR2 YFSETQ, per germline. The DNA of the CDR3 is TGCGCCAGCAGATGGACAGGGGCCGTAGGAGAGGGCTACACCTTC. Protein sequence: CASRWTGAVGEGYTF.

Only a few counts were recorded for this clone. V and J are TRBV9 and TRBJ2-1; no definite D call. The CDR3 is 13 amino acids. Trimming pared 0 bases from V and 6 bases from J, leaving 7 bases between. Per germline, CDR1 SGDLS and CDR2 YYNGEE. The CDR3 sequence: CASSVGEPNEQFF. CDR3 nucleotide sequence: TGTGCCAGCAGCGTAGGAGAACCCAATGAGCAGTTCTTC.

This rearrangement joins TRBV6-6 to TRBJ1-6, with a tentative D call TRBD1 (6 bases). CDR1 is MNHNY, CDR2 SVGAGI, per germline (reference sequence). The CDR3 is made up of 13 amino acids. The ends were cut back, 6 bases at V and 9 bases at J, with 12 bases in the middle. CDR3 coding DNA: TGTGCCAGCAGCCCCCAACAGGGTTCACCCCTCCACTTT. It is translated as CASSPQQGSPLHF.

The gene calls are TRBV6-5 and TRBJ1-2, with TRBD1 matching 10 bases. The germline V gene has CDR1 MNHEY and CDR2 SVGAGI. The ends lost 9 bases at V and 4 bases at J; junction bases unmatched: 11. The CDR3 extends over 15 amino acids. The CDR3 nucleotides read TGTGCCAGGGAGAACGACAGGGGGCGTATCTATGGCTACACCTTC. Its translation: CARENDRGRIYGYTF.

This clone was seen more than once but under ten times. The V call is TRBV4-3, the J call TRBJ1-5, with unresolved D. The CDR3 consists of 14 residues. The germline gives CDR1 LGHNA, CDR2 YSLEER. The V gene lost 0 bases and the J gene lost 3 bases, with 6 bases spanning the gap. In nucleotides, the CDR3 is TGCGCCAGCAGCCAAGAGTTAAACAATCAGCCCCAGCATTTT. This sequence encodes CASSQELNNQPQHF.

As regards this clone: The same CDR3 can be traced to other DNA sequences in this sample. The rearrangement uses TRBV7-2 and TRBJ2-5; no clear D. This CDR3 has 12 residues. The V gene's germline CDR1 is SGHTA and CDR2 FQGNSA. Trimming took 3 bases from V and 5 from J, leaving 7 bases between them. CDR3 region: CASSFGVETQYF. The CDR3, as DNA: TGTGCCAGCAGCTTTGGAGTTGAGACCCAGTACTTC.

This clone was found once. This chain uses TRBV25-1 with TRBJ1-5; maybe TRBD1 (6 bases). From germline, CDR1 is MGHDK and CDR2 SYGVNS. V lost 4 bases and J lost 4, with 11 bases in between. This CDR3 is 14 amino acids long. The CDR3 sequence: CASSVTGPNQPQHF. The DNA of the CDR3 is TGTGCCAGCAGTGTTACAGGGCCTAATCAGCCCCAGCATTTT.

The J gene is TRBJ2-7, the V gene TRBV6-5, with D tentatively TRBD1 (6 bases). The CDR3 extends over 14 amino acids. The germline V gene has CDR1 MNHEY and CDR2 SVGAGI. V was trimmed by 2 bases and J by 3 bases, leaving 11 bases between them. CDR3 sequence (DNA): TGTGCCAGCAGTTACGGGGGACAAGACTACGAGCAGTACTTC. Translating gives CASSYGGQDYEQYF.

This chain joins TRBV27 and TRBJ1-2; tentative D call: TRBD1 (6 bases). The germline V gene encodes CDR1 MNHEY and CDR2 SMNVEV (reference sequence). CDR3 length: 11 amino acids. The V and J ends lost 7 bases and 5 bases respectively, with 8 bases between them. DNA of the CDR3: TGTGCCAGCACCGACAGGTATGGCTACACCTTC. Residues: CASTDRYGYTF.

The rearrangement uses TRBV27 and TRBJ1-4; a possible D gene is TRBD1 (5 bases). The CDR3 spans 12 residues. V was trimmed by 5 bases and J by 8 bases, leaving 9 bases between them. From germline, CDR1 is MNHEY and CDR2 SMNVEV (reference sequence). The CDR3 DNA follows: TGTGCCAGCAGTAACAGGAACGAAAAACTGTTTTTT. This sequence encodes CASSNRNEKLFF.

The chain uses TRBV11-2 and TRBJ2-2; the D gene is possibly TRBD1 (5 bases). The CDR3 covers 15 residues. Germline lookup yields CDR1 SGHAT and CDR2 FQNNGV. V lost 2 bases and J 4 bases, leaving 11 bases between the germline ends. CDR3 DNA sequence: TGTGCCAGCAGCTTATCCGGCAGGGCCACCGGGGAGCTGTTTTTT. This encodes CASSLSGRATGELFF.

The V gene is TRBV6-6, the J gene TRBJ2-1; D gene ambiguous. Trimming took off 5 bases at V and 7 bases at J, with 12 bases between the two ends. The CDR3 spans 13 residues. Germline-derived CDR1 and CDR2 are MNHNY and SVGAGI (reference sequence). This chain's CDR3 is CASSPIQANEQFF. As DNA, the CDR3 is TGTGCCAGCAGTCCTATTCAAGCAAATGAGCAGTTCTTC.

The rearrangement links TRBV2 to TRBJ1-2, with unresolved D. Germline assignment: CDR1 SNHLY and CDR2 FYNNEI. The CDR3 spans 13 residues. Trimming pared 5 bases from V and 8 bases from J, leaving 15 bases between. The CDR3 sequence is CASSLRASWGYTF. CDR3 nucleotides: TGTGCCAGCAGTCTGCGGGCCAGCTGGGGCTACACCTTC.

This chain connects TRBV7-2 to TRBJ2-5, with D uncertain. The CDR3 is 12 residues long. Germline assignment: CDR1 SGHTA and CDR2 FQGNSA. V was pared by 1 base and J by 4 bases, with 4 bases between. The CDR3 sequence is CASSLDRETQYF. CDR3 coding DNA: TGTGCCAGCAGCTTAGATAGAGAGACCCAGTACTTC.

The rearrangement links TRBV10-3 to TRBJ2-3, with 8 bases aligning to TRBD1. V lost 6 bases, J lost 1 base, and 6 bases stayed unmatched. The CDR3 covers 15 residues. The germline V gene encodes CDR1 ENHRY and CDR2 SYGVKD. This CDR3 reads CAISQDREGTDTQYF. The CDR3 DNA is TGTGCCATCAGCCAGGACAGGGAAGGCACAGATACGCAGTATTTT.

The V and J genes are TRBV20-1 and TRBJ1-1, with TRBD1 as a possible D gene (6 bases). CDR3 size: 13 residues. Looked up from germline, CDR1 is DFQATT and CDR2 is SNEGSKA (reference sequence). V was trimmed by 3 bases and J by 1 base, leaving 9 bases between them. CDR3 residues: CSASLGANTEAFF. The DNA for the CDR3 is TGCAGTGCTAGTTTGGGGGCGAACACTGAAGCTTTCTTT.

The V call is TRBV5-6, the J call TRBJ2-5, with a possible D match to TRBD2 (5 bases). With 1 base removed from V and 4 bases from J, the gap between germline ends came to 8 bases. Germline values: CDR1 SGHDT, CDR2 YYEEEE. The CDR3 extends over 13 amino acids. This chain's CDR3 is CASSLSGIETQYF. For the CDR3, the DNA is TGTGCCAGCAGCTTGTCCGGGATAGAGACCCAGTACTTC.

The count of this clone is one. This sequence joins TRBV5-1 and TRBJ2-2, with TRBD1 as a possible D gene (6 bases). The V gene lost 3 bases and the J gene lost 2 bases, with 11 bases spanning the gap. This CDR3 has 15 amino acids. CDR1 is SGHRS, CDR2 YFSETQ, per germline. The CDR3 coding sequence is TGCGCCAGCAGCTGGCCGGGACATAACACCGGGGAGCTGTTTTTT. Translating gives CASSWPGHNTGELFF. Full variable domain (outside the CDR3, taken from reference TRBV5-1 and TRBJ2-2): KAGVTQTPRYLIKTRGQQVTLSCSPISGHRSVSWYQQTPGQGLQFLFEYFSETQRNKGNFPGRFSGRQFSNSRSEMNVSTLELGDSALYLCASSWPGHNTGELFFGEGSRLTVL.

This chain uses TRBV6-1 with TRBJ1-1; 9 nucleotides agree with TRBD1. J gave up 4 bases and V 0 bases, and 6 bases lay outside the gene matches. CDR3 length: 16 residues. Per germline, CDR1 MNHNS and CDR2 SASEGT. The CDR3 region is CASSEAWGQGSTEAFF. CDR3 nucleotides: TGTGCCAGCAGTGAAGCGTGGGGACAGGGCAGCACTGAAGCTTTCTTT.

A few counts support this clone. The genes are TRBV7-2 and TRBJ2-5, with a weak D call TRBD1 (5 bases). V lost 1 base and J 5 bases, leaving 11 bases between the germline ends. CDR1 is SGHTA and CDR2 is FQGNSA in the germline V gene. This CDR3 comprises 14 residues. CDR3 sequence reads: CASSLGAGSETQYF. In DNA, the CDR3 is TGTGCCAGCAGCTTAGGGGCAGGGTCGGAGACCCAGTACTTC.